Listed below are T cell receptor beta chains from one sample, sequenced in a study of regulatory T cells in long-lasting Graves disease. One entry per CDR3 protein, called by TCRdb with MiXCR from the multiplex PCR reads. This sample has some 460,000 distinct CDR3 sequences, with 16% found just once. These data are also associated with another study on T cells in Graves' hyperthyroidism and ophthalmopathy.

The sample was peripheral blood mononuclear cells (PBMCs), taken at new diagnosis, from a patient treated with antithyroid drugs. Source of these receptors: a man aged 40-49 years with Graves disease. CDR3s include the opening cysteine and the closing phenylalanine or tryptophan. Each record gives: J gene, V gene, D gene, clone size, CDR3 protein, CDR3 DNA. D genes are given only for firm matches. Clone size, where shown, is once, few, many, or a class for clones that have expanded.

J: TRBJ1-5
V: TRBV3-1
D: -
size: many
CDR3: CASSQRRHSFRPQHF
DNA: TGTGCCAGCAGCCAACGTAGACATTCGTTCAGGCCCCAGCATTTT

J: TRBJ2-7
V: TRBV6-1
D: TRBD1
size: few
CDR3: CASSIGQVHEQYF
DNA: TGTGCCAGCAGTATCGGACAGGTCCACGAGCAGTACTTC

J: TRBJ2-1
V: TRBV7-2
D: -
size: many
CDR3: CASSLAVRANEQFF
DNA: TGTGCCAGCAGCTTAGCCGTCAGGGCAAATGAGCAGTTCTTC

J: TRBJ2-3
V: TRBV3-1
D: TRBD2
size: few
CDR3: CASSQSSGSDSDTQYF
DNA: TGTGCCAGCAGCCAGTCTAGCGGGAGTGATTCAGATACGCAGTATTTT

J: TRBJ2-1
V: TRBV29-1
D: TRBD1
size: few
CDR3: CSGGGDEQFF
DNA: TGCAGCGGAGGGGGCGATGAGCAGTTCTTC

J: TRBJ2-7
V: TRBV6-1
D: TRBD1
size: few
CDR3: CASSPSGQNSYEQYF
DNA: TGTGCCAGCAGCCCCTCGGGACAGAACTCCTACGAGCAGTACTTC

J: TRBJ2-7
V: TRBV5-4
D: -
size: many
CDR3: CASSLGGSEQYF
DNA: TGTGCCAGCAGTTTGGGGGGATCCGAGCAGTACTTC

J: TRBJ2-1
V: TRBV11-2
D: TRBD2
size: few
CDR3: CASSSTGTSGGSYNEQFF
DNA: TGTGCCAGCAGCTCGACCGGGACTAGCGGGGGCTCCTACAATGAGCAGTTCTTC

J: TRBJ2-2
V: TRBV20-1
D: -
size: few
CDR3: CSARAGTGELFF
DNA: TGCAGTGCTAGAGCCGGTACCGGGGAGCTGTTTTTT

J: TRBJ2-3
V: TRBV10-3
D: -
size: -
CDR3: CAISESTAPDTQYF
DNA: TGTGCCATCAGTGAGTCGACGGCGCCAGATACGCAGTATTTT

J: TRBJ2-5
V: TRBV6-2/TRBV6-3
D: -
size: -
CDR3: CASSEDRAGGTETQYF
DNA: TGTGCCAGCAGTGAAGACAGGGCGGGAGGAACAGAGACCCAGTACTTC

J: TRBJ2-7
V: TRBV7-9
D: -
size: -
CDR3: CASSLSSREQYF
DNA: TGTGCCAGCAGCCTAAGTTCCCGCGAGCAGTACTTC

J: TRBJ1-2
V: TRBV18
D: -
size: -
CDR3: CASSPPGRHGYTF
DNA: TGTGCCAGCTCACCCCCAGGGAGACATGGCTACACCTTC

J: TRBJ2-1
V: TRBV5-1
D: TRBD2
size: many
CDR3: CASSLVLGTTNEQFF
DNA: TGCGCCAGCAGCTTGGTCCTCGGGACTACCAATGAGCAGTTCTTC

J: TRBJ2-1
V: TRBV14
D: -
size: -
CDR3: CASSQVVLGSYNEQFF
DNA: TGTGCCAGCAGCCAAGTGGTGTTGGGCTCCTACAATGAGCAGTTCTTC

J: TRBJ2-7
V: TRBV7-2
D: -
size: many
CDR3: CASSLSTGGSYEQYF
DNA: TGTGCCAGCAGCTTATCAACGGGCGGATCCTACGAGCAGTACTTC

J: TRBJ1-6
V: TRBV18
D: -
size: -
CDR3: CASSRGDSPLHF
DNA: TGTGCCAGCTCACGGGGGGACTCACCCCTCCACTTT

J: TRBJ2-5
V: TRBV18
D: TRBD1
size: many
CDR3: CASSPIGQGGETQYF
DNA: TGTGCCAGCTCACCGATCGGACAGGGGGGAGAGACCCAGTACTTC

J: TRBJ2-1
V: TRBV7-8
D: TRBD2
size: many
CDR3: CASSSRERLAGGNEQFF
DNA: TGTGCCAGCAGCTCCCGTGAAAGACTAGCGGGAGGGAATGAGCAGTTCTTC

J: TRBJ2-7
V: TRBV5-1
D: -
size: many
CDR3: CASSLVPEGHEQYF
DNA: TGCGCCAGCAGCTTAGTTCCGGAGGGCCACGAGCAGTACTTC

J: TRBJ1-5
V: TRBV7-8
D: -
size: -
CDR3: CASSTQLSLGGGNQPQHF
DNA: TGTGCCAGCAGTACTCAGCTATCTTTGGGCGGAGGGAATCAGCCCCAGCATTTT

J: TRBJ1-5
V: TRBV5-6
D: TRBD1
size: many
CDR3: CASSQTGDGQPQHF
DNA: TGCGCCAGCAGCCAGACAGGGGACGGCCAGCCCCAGCATTTT

J: TRBJ2-1
V: TRBV28
D: -
size: few
CDR3: CASSLGLEGNEQFF
DNA: TGTGCCAGCAGTTTAGGGCTCGAGGGCAATGAGCAGTTCTTC

J: TRBJ2-7
V: TRBV5-8
D: TRBD2
size: few
CDR3: CASSLLAGAPSYEQYF
DNA: TGTGCCAGCAGCTTACTAGCGGGAGCACCATCCTACGAGCAGTACTTC

J: TRBJ2-5
V: TRBV2
D: TRBD2
size: -
CDR3: CARTGLAGETQYF
DNA: TGTGCCAGGACCGGCCTAGCGGGAGAGACCCAGTACTTC

J: TRBJ2-1
V: TRBV20-1
D: -
size: many
CDR3: CSATTGSGVREEQFF
DNA: TGCAGTGCTACCACAGGGAGCGGGGTCCGGGAGGAGCAGTTCTTC

J: TRBJ2-3
V: TRBV25-1
D: -
size: -
CDR3: CASSDTRLAETTDTQYF
DNA: TGTGCCAGCAGTGACACTCGATTAGCGGAGACCACAGATACGCAGTATTTT

J: TRBJ1-5
V: TRBV4-2
D: -
size: -
CDR3: CASSQAQGPNQPQHF
DNA: TGTGCCAGCAGCCAAGCTCAGGGCCCGAATCAGCCCCAGCATTTT